Here is one TCR beta chain with its context. What it binds is not known. CDR3 size: 17 residues. The junction had 9 bases not matched to a gene; V was cut back by 3 bases and J by 2 bases. In germline, CDR1 is SGDLS, CDR2 YYNGEE. This sample was included in a study of radiotherapy plus CTLA-4 blockade in lung cancer. General study results and limits: The best predictor of response was reported to be early blood T cell clone dynamics, with interferon-beta.

Produced via immunoSEQ multiplex PCR; TCRdb's table is partial and in-frame only. The sample contains tens of thousands of clones, about 85% of which appear only once. The receptor was derived from a human donor with non-small cell lung cancer who had a complete response to radiotherapy plus ipilimumab. The specimen comprised peripheral blood, sampled from a patient treated with radiotherapy plus ipilimumab. The genes are TRBV9 and TRBJ2-3; 10 nucleotides align to TRBD2. The CDR3 DNA is TGTGCCAGCAGCGCCGAGGTAGCGGGGGGCCTCACAGATACGCAGTATTTT. This encodes CASSAEVAGGLTDTQYF.